This TCR beta chain was captured by sequencing in a study of blood T cell repertoires in COVID-19. Study as a whole: Material from acute and convalescent COVID-19 was sourced from the United States, Italy and Spain. T cells, B-cell-depleted T cells, or PBMCs supplied cDNA or gDNA.

Original handling: Amplification with reference gene primers provided the estimates of nucleated cell counts. The repertoire was sequenced with immunoSEQ multiplex PCR; TCRdb's copy has only in-frame clones and lacks some. The V and J calls and clone size were taken over from that table, and D and trimming were inferred from the DNA. The data hold about 130,000 clones, with 80% to 90% observed a single time. Germline CDR1 MNHEY, CDR2 SVGAGI. The V end was cut by 4 bases, the J end by 5 bases, with 17 bases between. The CDR3 is 15 residues long. The specimen sequenced was peripheral blood. The sequence was obtained from a man in his fifties or sixties with active or convalescent COVID-19. The gene calls are TRBV6-5 and TRBJ1-2; possible D gene TRBD1, 6 bases. This CDR3 is CASSSLTGWGYGYTF. The CDR3, as DNA: TGTGCCAGCAGTTCCCTGACAGGATGGGGATATGGCTACACCTTC.